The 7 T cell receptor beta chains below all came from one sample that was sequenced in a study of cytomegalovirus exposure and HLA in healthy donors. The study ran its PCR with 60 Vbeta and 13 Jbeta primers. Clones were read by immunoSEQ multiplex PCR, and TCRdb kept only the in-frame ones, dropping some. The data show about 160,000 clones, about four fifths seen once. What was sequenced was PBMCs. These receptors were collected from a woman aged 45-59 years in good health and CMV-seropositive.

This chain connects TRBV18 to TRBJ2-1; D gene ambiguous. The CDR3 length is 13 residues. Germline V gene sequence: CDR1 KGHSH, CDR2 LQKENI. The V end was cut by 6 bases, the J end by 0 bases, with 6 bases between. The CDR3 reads CASSRVSYNEQFF. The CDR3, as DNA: TGTGCCAGCTCTCGCGTCTCCTACAATGAGCAGTTCTTC.

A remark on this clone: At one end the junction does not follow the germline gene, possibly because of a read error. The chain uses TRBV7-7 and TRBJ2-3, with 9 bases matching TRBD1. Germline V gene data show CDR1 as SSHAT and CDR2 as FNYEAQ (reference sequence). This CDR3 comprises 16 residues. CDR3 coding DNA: TGTGCTAGCAGCTTAGGCCCGGGACAGGGACCAGATACGCAGTATTTT. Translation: CASSLGPGQGPDTQYF.

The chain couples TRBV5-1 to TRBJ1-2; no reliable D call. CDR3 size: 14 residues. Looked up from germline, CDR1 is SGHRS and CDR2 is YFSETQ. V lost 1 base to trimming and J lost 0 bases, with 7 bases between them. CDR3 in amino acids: CASSLYAANYGYTF. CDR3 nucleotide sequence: TGCGCCAGCAGCTTGTATGCAGCTAACTATGGCTACACCTTC.

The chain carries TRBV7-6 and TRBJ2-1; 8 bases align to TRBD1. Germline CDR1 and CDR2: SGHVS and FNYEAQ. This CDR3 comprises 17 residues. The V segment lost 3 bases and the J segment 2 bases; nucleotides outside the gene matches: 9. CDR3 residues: CASSLIDATGAYNEQFF. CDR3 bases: TGTGCCAGCAGCTTGATCGATGCGACAGGGGCCTACAATGAGCAGTTCTTC.

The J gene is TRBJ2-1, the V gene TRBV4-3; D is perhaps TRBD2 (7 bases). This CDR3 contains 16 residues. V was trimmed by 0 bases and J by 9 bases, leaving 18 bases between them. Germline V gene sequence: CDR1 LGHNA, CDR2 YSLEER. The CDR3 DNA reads TGCGCCAGCAGCCAAGATGGGGGTTGGGGGGGCGGTGAGCAGTTCTTC. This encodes CASSQDGGWGGGEQFF.

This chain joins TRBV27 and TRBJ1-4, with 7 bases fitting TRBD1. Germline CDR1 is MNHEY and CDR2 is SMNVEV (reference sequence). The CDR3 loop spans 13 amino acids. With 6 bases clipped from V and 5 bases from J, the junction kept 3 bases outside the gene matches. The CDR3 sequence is CASSRDRNEKLFF. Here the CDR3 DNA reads TGTGCCAGCAGCCGGGACAGAAATGAAAAACTGTTTTTT.

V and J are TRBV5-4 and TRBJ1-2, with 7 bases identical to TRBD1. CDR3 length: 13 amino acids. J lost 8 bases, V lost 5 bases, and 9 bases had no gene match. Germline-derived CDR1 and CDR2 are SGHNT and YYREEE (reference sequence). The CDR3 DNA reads TGTGCCAGCAGGACAGGGTCCTCGCGGGGCTACACCTTC. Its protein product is CASRTGSSRGYTF.